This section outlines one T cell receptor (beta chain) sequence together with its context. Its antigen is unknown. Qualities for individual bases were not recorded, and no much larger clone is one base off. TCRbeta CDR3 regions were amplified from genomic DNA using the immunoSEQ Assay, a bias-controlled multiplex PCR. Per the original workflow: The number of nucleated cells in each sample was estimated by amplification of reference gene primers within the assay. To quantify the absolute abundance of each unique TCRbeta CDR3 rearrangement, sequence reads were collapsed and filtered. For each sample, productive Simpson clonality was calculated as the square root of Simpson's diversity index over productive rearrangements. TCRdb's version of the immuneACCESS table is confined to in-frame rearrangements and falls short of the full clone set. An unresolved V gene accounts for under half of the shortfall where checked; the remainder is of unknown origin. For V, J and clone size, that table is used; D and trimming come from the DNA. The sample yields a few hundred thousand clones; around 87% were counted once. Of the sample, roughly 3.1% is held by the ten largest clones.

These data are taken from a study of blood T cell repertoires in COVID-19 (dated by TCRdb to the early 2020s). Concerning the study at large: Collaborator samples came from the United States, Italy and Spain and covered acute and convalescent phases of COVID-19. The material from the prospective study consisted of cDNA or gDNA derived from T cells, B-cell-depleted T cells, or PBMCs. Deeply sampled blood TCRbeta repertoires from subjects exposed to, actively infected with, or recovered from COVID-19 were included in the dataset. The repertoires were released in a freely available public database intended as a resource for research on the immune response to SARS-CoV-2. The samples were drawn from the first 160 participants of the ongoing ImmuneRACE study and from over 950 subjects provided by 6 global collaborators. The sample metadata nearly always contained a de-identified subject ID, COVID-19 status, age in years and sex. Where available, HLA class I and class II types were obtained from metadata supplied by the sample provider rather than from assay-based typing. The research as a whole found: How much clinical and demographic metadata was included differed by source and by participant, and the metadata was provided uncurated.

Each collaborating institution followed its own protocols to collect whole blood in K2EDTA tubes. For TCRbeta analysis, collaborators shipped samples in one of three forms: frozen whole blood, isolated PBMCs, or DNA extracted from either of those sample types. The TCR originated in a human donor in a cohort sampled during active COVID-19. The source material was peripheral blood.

The CDR3 sequence is CASSQTAGGPTDTQYF. The DNA is TGTGCCAGCAGTCAAACAGCGGGAGGGCCCACAGATACGCAGTATTTT. This sequence uses TRBV28 and TRBJ2-3; TRBD2 fits 10 bases in the junction. The CDR3 runs 16 amino acids, cysteine and phenylalanine included. The DNA shown is the 48-base CDR3, in frame from base 1. From a lookup of the germline V gene, CDR1 and CDR2 are MDHEN and SYDVKM. Trimming removed 5 bases from V and 2 bases from J; the gene matches leave 7 bases unexplained.